This T cell receptor beta chain was obtained from a study of OX40 agonist ivuxolimab in advanced cancers. Study-level results: More expanded clones were seen, on average, in CD8+ T cells than in CD4+.

Profiling relied on immunoSEQ multiplex PCR, and the TCRdb table lists in-frame clones only, not all of them. The sample holds tens of thousands of clones, around 84% seen once. The germline CDR1 and CDR2 sequences are SGHRS and YFSETQ. Trimming at V came to 4 bases and at J to 2 bases, leaving 7 bases not matched to a gene. This CDR3 has 15 residues. Concerning this clone itself: Its matching antigen is unknown.

The J gene is TRBJ2-7, the V gene TRBV5-1, with 9 bases aligning to TRBD2. The origin of this receptor is an adult with an advanced solid tumor such as melanoma, head and neck, liver or kidney cancer. The sequenced sample was CD4+ or CD8+ T cells sorted from blood, obtained in a trial of the OX40 agonist ivuxolimab. This CDR3 reads CASSPQTSGTYEQYF. In nucleotides, the CDR3 is TGCGCCAGCAGCCCCCAGACTAGCGGTACCTACGAGCAGTACTTC.